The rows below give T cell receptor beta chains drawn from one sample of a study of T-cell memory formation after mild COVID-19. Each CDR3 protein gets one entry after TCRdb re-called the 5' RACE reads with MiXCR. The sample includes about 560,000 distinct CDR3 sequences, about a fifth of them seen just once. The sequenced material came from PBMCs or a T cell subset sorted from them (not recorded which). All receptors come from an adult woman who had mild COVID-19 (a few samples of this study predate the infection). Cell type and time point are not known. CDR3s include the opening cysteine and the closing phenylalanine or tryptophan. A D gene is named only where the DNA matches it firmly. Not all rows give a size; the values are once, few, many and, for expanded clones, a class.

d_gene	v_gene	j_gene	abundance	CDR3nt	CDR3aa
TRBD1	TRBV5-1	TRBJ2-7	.	TGCGCCAGCAGCTTACTGGACAGGGGGAGTTCCTACGAGCAGTACTTC	CASSLLDRGSSYEQYF
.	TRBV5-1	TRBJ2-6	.	TGCGCCAGCAGCGAGGTCATGCAGGCGATCTCTGGGGCCAACGTCCTGACTTTC	CASSEVMQAISGANVLTF
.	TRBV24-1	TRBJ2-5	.	TGTGCCACCAGTGATTTGGGAAGGGGCCAACAAGAGACCCAGTACTTC	CATSDLGRGQQETQYF
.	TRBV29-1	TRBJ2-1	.	TGCAGCGTTGACGGTACGGCCCAGGGAACTCCCCTTGATGAGCAGTTCTTC	CSVDGTAQGTPLDEQFF
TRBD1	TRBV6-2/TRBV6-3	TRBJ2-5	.	TGTGCCAGCAGTAAACTAGGGACAGGGGGGGAGACCCAGTACTTC	CASSKLGTGGETQYF
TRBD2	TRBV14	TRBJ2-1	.	TGTGCCAGCTCGCGAGGCGGGGGGCAGTTCTTC	CASSRGGGQFF
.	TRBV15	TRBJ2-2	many	TGTGCCACCAGCAGTTCAGGGAGCACCGGGGAGCTGTTTTTT	CATSSSGSTGELFF
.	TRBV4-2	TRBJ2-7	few	TGTGCCAGCAGCCAACCGGGGTGGGCCGAGCAGTACTTC	CASSQPGWAEQYF
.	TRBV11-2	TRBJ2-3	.	TGTGCCAGCAGCTTACCAGAAGGGTTGAGGGATACGCAGTATTTT	CASSLPEGLRDTQYF
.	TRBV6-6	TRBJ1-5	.	TGTGCCAGCAGTTACTCGTGGGCCCCAGCCACGTTATCGGAACGGAATCAGCCCCAGCATTTT	CASSYSWAPATLSERNQPQHF
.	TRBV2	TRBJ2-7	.	TGTGCCAGCAGGAAGAGGGGCGAGTCCACAAGTCAGTACTTC	CASRKRGESTSQYF
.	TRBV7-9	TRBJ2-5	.	TGTGCCAGCAGCTTATGGTCTGACCCTCAAGAGACCCAGTACTTC	CASSLWSDPQETQYF
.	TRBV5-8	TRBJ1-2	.	TGTGCCAGCAGTACCCCGGGACGGCAGAACTATGGCTACACCTTC	CASSTPGRQNYGYTF
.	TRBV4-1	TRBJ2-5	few	TGCGCCAGCAGCCAGGGACGGTACCAAGAGACCCAGTACTTC	CASSQGRYQETQYF
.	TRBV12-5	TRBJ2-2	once	TGTGCTAGTGGTTCACTCAGTGACACCGGGGAGCTGTTTTTT	CASGSLSDTGELFF
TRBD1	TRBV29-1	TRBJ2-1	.	TGCAGCGCAATCGAAACAGGGGGTTCCAATGAGCAGTTCTTC	CSAIETGGSNEQFF
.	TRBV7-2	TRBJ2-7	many	TGTGCCAGCAGCCCCAGGGGGGGGAGGTTGTCCGAGCAGTACTTC	CASSPRGGRLSEQYF
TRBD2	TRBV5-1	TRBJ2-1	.	TGCGCCAGCAGCTCACCACCGGGACTAGACTACAATGAGCAGTTCTTC	CASSSPPGLDYNEQFF
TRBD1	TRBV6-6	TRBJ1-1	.	TGTGCCAGCACCGGGACAGCGAACACTGAAGCTTTCTTT	CASTGTANTEAFF
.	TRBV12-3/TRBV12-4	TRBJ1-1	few	TGTGCCAGCAGTTTAGATAAACTATGGTACACTGAAGCTTTCTTT	CASSLDKLWYTEAFF
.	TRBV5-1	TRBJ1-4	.	TGCGCCAGCAGCTTGCGGGCAGGTGTCGATGAAAAACTGTTTTTT	CASSLRAGVDEKLFF
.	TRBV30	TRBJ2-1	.	TGTGCCTGGATGGAGGTAGAGGAAAATGAGCAGTTCTTC	CAWMEVEENEQFF
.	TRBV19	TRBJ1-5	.	TGTGCCAGTACAGTCCAAGATCAGCCCCAGCATTTT	CASTVQDQPQHF
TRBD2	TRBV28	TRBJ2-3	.	TGTGCCAGCAGTTTACGATCCGCGGGGGACACAGATACGCAGTATTTT	CASSLRSAGDTDTQYF
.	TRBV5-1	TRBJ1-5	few	TGCGCCAGCAGCTTGGCCGGGGCCTACAATCAGCCCCAGCATTTT	CASSLAGAYNQPQHF
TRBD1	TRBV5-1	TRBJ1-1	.	TGCGCCAGCATACACTACGGACAGGGCAAAGCTGAAGCTTTCTTT	CASIHYGQGKAEAFF
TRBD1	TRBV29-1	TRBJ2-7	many	TGCAGCGTTGAAGGCCAGGGGGCGGGGGAGCAGTACTTC	CSVEGQGAGEQYF